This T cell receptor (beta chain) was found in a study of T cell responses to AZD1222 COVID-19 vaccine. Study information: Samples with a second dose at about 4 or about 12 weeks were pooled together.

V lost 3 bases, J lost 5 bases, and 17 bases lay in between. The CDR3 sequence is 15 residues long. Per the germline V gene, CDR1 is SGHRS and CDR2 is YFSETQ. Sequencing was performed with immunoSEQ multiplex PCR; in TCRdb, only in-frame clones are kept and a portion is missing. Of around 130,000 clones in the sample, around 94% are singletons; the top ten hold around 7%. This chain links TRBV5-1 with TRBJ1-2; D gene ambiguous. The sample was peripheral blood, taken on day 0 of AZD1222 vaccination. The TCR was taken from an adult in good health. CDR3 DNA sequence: TGCGCCAGCAGCTCGTATACCGGGCCGCCTTATGGCTACACCTTC. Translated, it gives CASSSYTGPPYGYTF.